This T cell receptor (beta chain) derives from a study of graft-versus-host responses after intestinal transplantation. Looking at the study overall: Isolated intestinal, liver-intestinal, or multivisceral transplants were what recipients had. Anti-thymocyte globulin was used for induction in all recipients, who then took tacrolimus and steroids for two to four years.

Notes on the study in general: There were GvH clones found in recipient marrow, and some of them appeared first in ileum or blood.

The repertoire was sequenced with immunoSEQ multiplex PCR; TCRdb's copy has only in-frame clones and lacks some. Here the sample spans about 78,000 clones, over 75% being singletons. Of note for this clone: The antigen is undetermined.

The CDR3 runs to 15 residues. In germline, CDR1 is SGHRS, CDR2 YFSETQ. The V end was cut by 4 bases, the J end by 0 bases, with 11 bases between. The TCR comes from a human donor who was the organ donor for an intestinal transplant. Sample: unstimulated CD8+ T cells sorted from spleen or lymph node cells, taken before transplant. This chain links TRBV5-1 with TRBJ2-1; D is unresolved. CDR3 nucleotides: TGCGCCAGCAGCGGGGTGGTCAGCTCCTACAATGAGCAGTTCTTC. Residues: CASSGVVSSYNEQFF.